Listed here is a single T cell receptor beta chain. The PCR had 60 Vbeta and 13 Jbeta primers. Profiling relied on immunoSEQ multiplex PCR, and the TCRdb table lists in-frame clones only, not all of them. The sample has about 260,000 clones, 84% seen once. The data stem from a study of cytomegalovirus exposure and HLA in healthy donors. The CDR3 runs to 13 residues. V was trimmed by 7 bases and J by 0 bases, leaving 9 bases between them. Germline CDR1 LNHDA, CDR2 SQIVND (reference sequence). The chain carries TRBV19 and TRBJ1-2; no firm D call. The TCR was taken from a woman aged 40 to 49 in good health and CMV-seropositive. The sequenced material came from PBMCs. Here the CDR3 reads CASKPGPNYGYTF. The DNA of the CDR3 is TGTGCCAGTAAACCAGGCCCTAACTATGGCTACACCTTC. The full variable domain, completed using reference TRBV19 and TRBJ1-2, is DGGITQSPKYLFRKEGQNVTLSCEQNLNHDAMYWYRQDPGQGLRLIYYSQIVNDFQKGDIAEGYSVSREKKESFPLTVTSAQKNPTAFYLCASKPGPNYGYTFGSGTRLTVV.